A selection of T cell receptor beta chains follows, all from one sample in a study of regulatory T cells in long-lasting Graves disease. TCRdb reanalysed the multiplex PCR reads using MiXCR and keeps one entry per CDR3 protein. Of roughly 610,000 distinct CDR3 sequences listed, roughly 15% were seen once; the top ten hold around 18%. The same data also went into a second study, on T cells in Graves' hyperthyroidism and ophthalmopathy.

The source was peripheral blood mononuclear cells (PBMCs), collected at new diagnosis, from a patient treated with antithyroid drugs. The source of these receptors is a young woman with Graves disease. Both conserved end residues are part of each CDR3. The D gene is left open where the match is weak. Clone size is shown for a subset of rows, as once, few, many or a class of expanded clone.

NA	TRBV6-5	TRBJ1-1	NA	CASSYFGGISEAFF	TGTGCCAGCAGTTACTTCGGGGGTATCTCTGAAGCTTTCTTT
NA	TRBV6-5	TRBJ1-1	many	CASSYARDTEAFF	TGTGCCAGCAGTTACGCGAGAGACACTGAAGCTTTCTTT
NA	TRBV7-2	TRBJ1-6	few	CASSPTENENSPLHF	TGTGCCAGCAGCCCGACAGAAAATGAGAATTCACCCCTCCACTTT
TRBD2	TRBV19	TRBJ2-3	few	CASSKRGLAGRSQDTQYF	TGTGCCAGTAGTAAAAGGGGACTAGCGGGACGGTCACAGGATACGCAGTATTTT
NA	TRBV2	TRBJ2-7	many	CASSREPYEQYF	TGTGCCAGCAGTCGGGAGCCCTACGAGCAGTACTTC
TRBD1	TRBV7-8	TRBJ2-1	NA	CASSPGQRDRGYNVQFF	TGTGCCAGCAGCCCGGGGCAAAGGGACAGGGGATACAATGTGCAGTTCTTC
NA	TRBV5-1	TRBJ1-1	many	CASSYQLNTEAFF	TGTGCCAGCAGCTATCAGTTGAACACTGAAGCTTTCTTT
NA	TRBV10-3	TRBJ2-7	many	CAIRGRLYEQYF	TGTGCCATCAGAGGCAGACTCTACGAGCAGTACTTC
TRBD1	TRBV3-1	TRBJ1-5	NA	CASSPRPAGGRNQPQHF	TGTGCCAGCAGCCCAAGACCCGCAGGGGGACGCAATCAGCCCCAGCATTTT
NA	TRBV28	TRBJ2-1	few	CASSSGWRDEQFF	TGTGCCAGCAGTTCGGGTTGGAGGGATGAGCAGTTCTTC
TRBD2	TRBV12-3/TRBV12-4	TRBJ2-4	many	CASSPPGLAGLKNIQYF	TGTGCCAGCAGCCCCCCGGGACTAGCGGGGCTCAAAAACATTCAGTACTTC
NA	TRBV5-1	TRBJ1-6	NA	CASNSGTPEPLHF	TGCGCCAGCAACTCCGGGACCCCGGAACCCCTCCACTTT
TRBD2	TRBV5-5	TRBJ2-1	NA	CASSLEAGAYNEQFF	TGTGCCAGCAGCTTAGAAGCGGGAGCCTACAATGAGCAGTTCTTC
NA	TRBV14	TRBJ2-7	NA	CASSQSTGRKYF	TGTGCCAGCAGCCAATCTACAGGGAGGAAGTACTTC
NA	TRBV28	TRBJ1-6	many	CASSPKLNSAPLHF	TGTGCCAGCAGCCCTAAACTTAATTCGGCACCCCTCCACTTT
NA	TRBV20-1	TRBJ2-4	NA	CSAREWETVAKNIQYF	TGCAGTGCTAGAGAATGGGAGACCGTAGCCAAAAACATTCAGTACTTC
TRBD1	TRBV20-1	TRBJ1-1	many	CSHRGPSNTEAFF	TGCAGCCACAGGGGGCCTTCCAACACTGAAGCTTTCTTT
NA	TRBV6-5	TRBJ2-1	few	CASSYASPAYNEQFF	TGTGCCAGCAGTTACGCCTCTCCTGCCTACAATGAGCAGTTCTTC
NA	TRBV11-2	TRBJ2-5	many	CASSLEFLRGETQYF	TGTGCCAGCAGCTTAGAATTTTTGCGGGGCGAGACCCAGTACTTC
NA	TRBV12-3/TRBV12-4	TRBJ2-7	many	CASSPTGARQYEQYF	TGTGCCAGCAGCCCAACAGGCGCTCGACAGTACGAGCAGTACTTC
NA	TRBV6-2/TRBV6-3	TRBJ2-5	NA	CASSQSKGLETQYF	TGTGCCAGCAGCCAGTCTAAAGGGTTAGAGACCCAGTACTTC
NA	TRBV15	TRBJ2-7	NA	CATSREGTGAYEQYF	TGTGCCACCAGCAGAGAAGGGACGGGCGCCTACGAGCAGTACTTC
NA	TRBV12-3/TRBV12-4	TRBJ1-2	many	CASSLVDSDYGYTF	TGTGCCAGCAGTTTGGTGGACAGCGATTATGGCTACACCTTC
NA	TRBV12-3/TRBV12-4	TRBJ1-1	many	CASRSYPGTEAFF	TGTGCCAGCAGGTCCTATCCGGGGACTGAAGCTTTCTTT
NA	TRBV20-1	TRBJ2-5	many	CSARDLTWAQGGTQYF	TGCAGTGCTAGAGATTTAACGTGGGCACAAGGAGGGACCCAGTACTTC
NA	TRBV28	TRBJ1-2	many	CASSLTRGHGYTF	TGTGCCAGCAGTTTGACCAGGGGCCATGGCTACACCTTC
NA	TRBV27	TRBJ2-5	many	CASSLIRETGETQYF	TGTGCCAGCAGCTTAATTAGGGAGACTGGAGAGACCCAGTACTTC
NA	TRBV14	TRBJ1-4	NA	CASSPGSGTKLFF	TGTGCCAGCAGCCCTGGCTCCGGGACTAAACTGTTTTTT
NA	TRBV14	TRBJ1-1	few	CASSPNTYTEAFF	TGTGCCAGCAGCCCGAACACGTACACTGAAGCTTTCTTT
TRBD1	TRBV7-2	TRBJ2-1	NA	CASSIRTGNRGEQFF	TGTGCCAGCAGCATCAGGACAGGGAATAGAGGCGAGCAGTTCTTC
NA	TRBV7-9	TRBJ1-5	many	CASSRSGNRGNQPQHF	TGTGCCAGCAGCCGTTCAGGGAACCGGGGTAATCAGCCCCAGCATTTT
NA	TRBV3-1	TRBJ1-4	few	CASSQDGGMVKLFF	TGTGCCAGCAGCCAAGATGGTGGAATGGTGAAACTGTTTTTT
NA	TRBV11-2	TRBJ2-5	NA	CASNPGDKFQLETQYF	TGTGCCAGCAACCCGGGGGACAAGTTTCAGCTAGAGACCCAGTACTTC
NA	TRBV28	TRBJ2-5	many	CASSAQGGRPGTQYF	TGTGCCAGCAGTGCACAGGGTGGACGCCCTGGGACCCAGTACTTC
TRBD1	TRBV28	TRBJ1-5	many	CASIGVATGGHFSNQPQHF	TGTGCCAGCATTGGGGTCGCTACAGGGGGCCATTTTAGCAATCAGCCCCAGCATTTT
NA	TRBV20-1	TRBJ1-1	NA	CSASWGARAFF	TGCAGTGCTAGTTGGGGGGCGCGAGCTTTCTTT
TRBD2	TRBV2	TRBJ2-5	many	CASSVSPGLATETQYF	TGTGCCAGCAGTGTCTCGCCGGGACTAGCGACGGAGACCCAGTACTTC
NA	TRBV11-2	TRBJ1-4	NA	CASSSPGRESYEKLFF	TGTGCCAGCAGCTCCCCTGGGCGGGAGTCTTATGAAAAACTGTTTTTT
NA	TRBV20-1	TRBJ2-7	few	CSAAGTGEQYF	TGCAGTGCTGCCGGGACGGGTGAGCAGTACTTC
NA	TRBV28	TRBJ1-2	many	CASSWGLGRGYTF	TGTGCCAGCAGTTGGGGACTAGGACGTGGCTACACCTTC
NA	TRBV15	TRBJ1-1	many	CATSSLSTGNTEAFF	TGTGCCACCAGCAGCCTGTCGACAGGGAACACTGAAGCTTTCTTT
TRBD2	TRBV4-1	TRBJ2-7	NA	CASSQTSGSLQQYF	TGCGCCAGCAGCCAAACTAGCGGGAGTTTGCAGCAGTACTTC
NA	TRBV5-1	TRBJ1-1	NA	CASSLLGLEAFF	TGCGCCAGCAGCTTGTTGGGGTTGGAAGCTTTCTTT
NA	TRBV7-9	TRBJ1-5	many	CASSRGTPQDQPQHF	TGTGCCAGCAGCCGGGGCACCCCGCAGGATCAGCCCCAGCATTTT
NA	TRBV19	TRBJ1-2	few	CASISGVYGYTF	TGTGCCAGTATATCCGGAGTCTATGGCTACACCTTC
NA	TRBV2	TRBJ1-5	NA	CASSETRGGSQPQHF	TGTGCCAGCAGTGAGACGCGTGGAGGAAGTCAGCCCCAGCATTTT
NA	TRBV20-1	TRBJ2-1	NA	CSARAPDSSSYNEQFF	TGCAGTGCTAGAGCGCCGGACAGCAGCTCCTACAATGAGCAGTTCTTC
NA	TRBV18	TRBJ2-6	few	CASSPNGQSNVLTF	TGTGCCAGCTCACCCAACGGACAGTCCAACGTCCTGACTTTC
TRBD1	TRBV5-1	TRBJ1-1	many	CASSLEGTGRGGMNTEAFF	TGCGCCAGCAGCTTGGAGGGGACAGGGAGGGGCGGTATGAACACTGAAGCTTTCTTT
NA	TRBV2	TRBJ2-1	many	CARRGGLLGGEQFF	TGTGCCAGGAGGGGGGGGCTCCTCGGGGGGGAGCAGTTCTTC